This TCR beta chain derives from a study of cytotoxic CD8 clonotypes in ibrutinib-treated CLL. Only one count was recorded for this clone. The CDR3 consists of 15 residues. The V and J ends lost 0 bases and 7 bases respectively, with 15 bases between them. Germline loops: CDR1 LGHNA, CDR2 YNFKEQ. Produced via immunoSEQ multiplex PCR; TCRdb's table is partial and in-frame only. Of around 300,000 clones in the sample, 80% were seen once. The chain uses TRBV4-2 and TRBJ1-2; a possible D gene is TRBD1 (6 bases). The receptor comes from a human donor with chronic lymphocytic leukemia. Material: PBMCs, obtained before ibrutinib treatment. CDR3 amino acids: CASSQDPGGLSGYTF. DNA of the CDR3: TGTGCCAGCAGCCAAGATCCTGGGGGGCTCTCTGGCTACACCTTC.